This T cell receptor beta chain is drawn from a study of shared clonotypes between healthy human individuals. Looking at the study overall: CD4 naive and memory got three plates each, CD8 naive two, CD8 memory one.

Notes on the study in general: Generally, naive subsets came out with larger estimated richness than memory subsets. The sharing of 4.5% to 5.5% of naive CD4 clonotypes was seen across several donors. Generation probabilities were higher for clonotypes shared across all four sorted-subset donors than for unshared ones.

Sequencing was performed with immunoSEQ multiplex PCR; in TCRdb, only in-frame clones are kept and a portion is missing. The sample carries about 1.5 million clones, approximately 98% recorded once. Note on this clone: The antigen is unknown.

Germline CDR1 is SGHRS and CDR2 is YFSETQ. The CDR3 length is 15 residues. Trimming cost V 0 bases and J 6 bases; bases outside gene matches: 4. The sequencing sample was made of naive CD4+ T cells sorted from blood. Subset of the sample: CD45RA+ positively selected. The V and J genes are TRBV5-1 and TRBJ1-4, with 8 bases fitting TRBD1. The receptor was isolated from a man between 25 and 39 years old in good health. Here the CDR3 reads CASSLGQGQDEKLFF. The CDR3 nucleotides are TGCGCCAGCAGCTTGGGACAGGGGCAGGATGAAAAACTGTTTTTT.